This TCR beta chain was recorded in a study of blood T cell repertoires in COVID-19. About the research overall: The analysed material was cDNA or gDNA that came from T cells, B-cell-depleted T cells, or PBMCs.

TCRdb's copy holds only in-frame clones and misses some; the assay was immunoSEQ multiplex PCR. The profile covers 18,000 or so clones, with over 60% appearing a single time and around 16% taken by the ten largest. CDR1 and CDR2 (germline): SQVTM, ANQGSEA. The CDR3 is 14 residues long. V dropped 5 bases and J dropped 2 bases, with 10 bases sitting between them. This TCR came from a man aged 65 to 79 with COVID-19, enrolled during active disease. The specimen sequenced was peripheral blood. The genes are TRBV29-1 and TRBJ2-6; D gene uncertain. The CDR3 is CSVPRDPGANVLTF. The CDR3 DNA sequence: TGCAGCGTTCCTAGAGATCCTGGGGCCAACGTCCTGACTTTC. Together with reference TRBV29-1 and TRBJ2-6, the CDR3 gives the full variable domain: SAVISQKPSRDICQRGTSLTIQCQVDSQVTMMFWYRQQPGQSLTLIATANQGSEATYESGFVIDKFPISRPNLTFSTLTVSNMSPEDSSIYLCSVPRDPGANVLTFGAGSRLTVL.